These 22 T cell receptor beta chains were sequenced from one sample in a study of PD-1 blockade in classical Hodgkin lymphoma. Every patient relapsed after autologous stem cell transplantation, and brentuximab vedotin exposure varied. The assay was immunoSEQ multiplex PCR, and TCRdb's table has in-frame clones only and misses some. The repertoire holds tens of thousands of clones, with around 78% as singletons. Material: peripheral blood mononuclear cells (PBMCs), obtained at baseline. These receptors all come from a human donor with classical Hodgkin lymphoma.

Here the CDR3 reads CASSSPGLSWGQFF. The DNA of the CDR3 is TGTGCCAGCAGCTCACCGGGACTTTCTTGGGGGCAGTTCTTC. The V and J genes are TRBV5-4 and TRBJ2-1; TRBD2 is a possible D gene (6 bases). The germline V gene has CDR1 SGHNT and CDR2 YYREEE (reference sequence). V shed 3 bases and J shed 12 bases, with 19 bases lying between them. The length of the CDR3 is 14 residues. The full variable domain, rest sourced from reference TRBV5-4 and TRBJ2-1, is ETGVTQSPTHLIKTRGQQVTLRCSSQSGHNTVSWYQQALGQGPQFIFQYYREEENGRGNFPPRFSGLQFPNYSSELNVNALELDDSALYLCASSSPGLSWGQFFGPGTRLTVL.

This clone was recorded only once. The chain uses TRBV11-1 and TRBJ2-7, with 8 positions matching TRBD1. Germline values: CDR1 SGHAT, CDR2 FQDESV (reference sequence). With V trimmed by 5 bases and J by 7 bases, 7 bases remained unmatched. The CDR3 loop spans 13 amino acids. The CDR3 sequence is CASSTRQGWEQYF. DNA of the CDR3: TGTGCCAGCAGCACCCGACAGGGGTGGGAGCAGTACTTC.

The V call is TRBV7-2, the J call TRBJ2-7; 7 nucleotides line up with TRBD1. V gave up 0 bases and J gave up 3 bases; unmatched junction bases: 5. This CDR3 has 15 amino acids. Germline lookup yields CDR1 SGHTA and CDR2 FQGNSA. CDR3 DNA sequence: TGTGCCAGCAGCTTAGCGGTGGGACAGTTCTACGAGCAGTACTTC. Translating it yields CASSLAVGQFYEQYF.

The V gene is TRBV27, the J gene TRBJ1-1; a weak D match, TRBD1 (5 bases). The CDR3 has 14 amino acids. Germline V gives CDR1 MNHEY, CDR2 SMNVEV (reference sequence). The V gene lost 7 bases and the J gene lost 4 bases, with 16 bases spanning the gap. The CDR3 sequence is CASNLVGGGTEAFF. The CDR3 DNA is TGTGCCAGCAACCTGGTGGGGGGAGGCACTGAAGCTTTCTTT.

The gene calls are TRBV10-3 and TRBJ1-5, with D unresolved. This CDR3 comprises 17 residues. The germline V and J ends were trimmed by 0 bases and 0 bases, with 12 bases remaining between them. Looked up from germline, CDR1 is ENHRY and CDR2 is SYGVKD. CDR3 nucleotide sequence: TGTGCCATCAGTGAGTCCGGGAGGCAGGATAGCAATCAGCCCCAGCATTTT. Its translation is CAISESGRQDSNQPQHF.

This clone appeared a few times. This chain links TRBV18 with TRBJ1-5, with D unresolved. Looked up from germline, CDR1 is KGHSH and CDR2 is LQKENI. This CDR3 region has 14 residues. Trimming took 6 bases from V and 2 from J, leaving 11 bases between them. The CDR3 reads CASSMQRGNQPQHF. CDR3 bases: TGTGCCAGCTCGATGCAGAGGGGCAATCAGCCCCAGCATTTT.

The V call is TRBV4-2, the J call TRBJ2-3, with 8 bases fitting TRBD2. V shed 4 bases and J 2 bases; nucleotides not matched to a gene: 5. CDR1 and CDR2 (germline): LGHNA, YNFKEQ. This CDR3 comprises 15 residues. The CDR3 bases are TGTGCCAGCAGCCGAGGAGCGGGGGTCACAGATACGCAGTATTTT. This codes for CASSRGAGVTDTQYF.

This clone turned up a few times. The gene calls are TRBV19 and TRBJ1-6; TRBD1 matches at 8 bases. Trimming removed 3 bases from V and 8 bases from J; junction bases left unmatched: 6. CDR3 size: 15 residues. CDR1 is LNHDA, CDR2 SQIVND, per germline (reference sequence). The CDR3 sequence: CASSIVTGADSPLHF. DNA for the CDR3: TGTGCCAGTAGTATCGTGACAGGGGCCGATTCACCCCTCCACTTT.

This chain joins TRBV10-3 and TRBJ2-1, with 9 bases aligning to TRBD2. This CDR3 region has 18 residues. The germline CDR1 and CDR2 sequences are ENHRY and SYGVKD. Trimming took 0 bases from V and 8 from J; bases not matched to a gene: 14. Written as DNA, the CDR3 is TGTGCCATCAGTGAGTCTGGACGGCCTAGCGGGGCTAGGGATGAGCAGTTCTTC. Protein product: CAISESGRPSGARDEQFF.

The CDR3 loop reads CASSQDPRTGQETQYF. The CDR3 nucleotides read TGCGCCAGCAGCCAAGACCCCCGGACAGGTCAAGAGACCCAGTACTTC. The chain combines TRBV4-3 with TRBJ2-5, with 7 bases aligning to TRBD1. J was trimmed by 2 bases and V by 0 bases; bases with no gene match: 6. Germline CDR1 reads LGHNA; CDR2 reads YSLEER. The CDR3 covers 16 residues.

Only one count was recorded for this clone. This rearrangement joins TRBV12-1 to TRBJ2-3; the D segment call TRBD2 is taken from the table without a DNA check. TRBV12-1 is termed a pseudogene. The CDR3 has 15 residues. The CDR3 nucleotides are TGTGCCAGCAGCTTTGCAATGACTAGCACAGATACGCAGTATTTT. Its translation: CASSFAMTSTDTQYF.

The CDR3 protein is CASSLPLREGAGYTF. The CDR3 DNA is TGCGCCAGCAGCTTACCACTTAGGGAGGGCGCTGGCTACACCTTC. The V and J genes are TRBV4-1 and TRBJ1-2; D is unresolved. Germline V lookup: CDR1 MGHRA, CDR2 YSYEKL. Trimming took off 5 bases at V and 7 bases at J, with 20 bases between the two ends. The CDR3 covers 15 residues.

This clone was seen a single time. The rearrangement joins TRBV9 to TRBJ2-4; D is possibly TRBD1 (5 bases). CDR3 length equals 13 residues. The V gene's germline CDR1 is SGDLS and CDR2 YYNGEE. Trimming stripped 4 bases from V and 8 bases from J, with 13 bases between. The CDR3 coding sequence is TGTGCCAGCAGCTACGGACAAAAAGACATTCAGTACTTC. It codes for CASSYGQKDIQYF.

The gene calls are TRBV5-1 and TRBJ2-2; unclear D gene. This CDR3 is 12 amino acids long. V lost 5 bases and J 2 bases, leaving 4 bases between the germline ends. CDR1 is SGHRS, CDR2 YFSETQ, per germline. The CDR3 coding sequence is TGCGCCAGCAGTAGAAACACCGGGGAGCTGTTTTTT. Translated: CASSRNTGELFF.

The rearrangement links TRBV11-2 to TRBJ2-5; the D is unclear. The ends were cut back, 5 bases at V and 7 bases at J, with 29 bases in the middle. The length of the CDR3 is 18 residues. Germline V CDR1 and CDR2: SGHAT, FQNNGV. CDR3 nucleotide sequence: TGTGCCAGCAGCCACCGGAGAAGTTCGGGTACCTCCCGAGGGACCCAGTACTTC. It yields the protein CASSHRRSSGTSRGTQYF.

This rearrangement joins TRBV4-2 to TRBJ2-3; TRBD2 is a possible D gene (6 bases). Germline V gene data show CDR1 as LGHNA and CDR2 as YNFKEQ. The CDR3 extends over 15 amino acids. V gave up 0 bases and J gave up 3 bases, with 10 bases separating them. CDR3 residues: CASSQDRAGTDTQYF. CDR3 DNA sequence: TGTGCCAGCAGCCAAGATCGGGCGGGGACAGATACGCAGTATTTT.

This clone was seen a handful of times. V gene TRBV19 combines with J gene TRBJ1-5; no firm D call. Per the germline V gene, CDR1 is LNHDA and CDR2 is SQIVND (reference sequence). The CDR3 extends over 16 amino acids. V lost 1 base and J lost 1, with 11 bases in between. The CDR3 bases are TGTGCCAGTAGTATAGTTACGGGTCTCAGCAATCAGCCCCAGCATTTT. Its protein is CASSIVTGLSNQPQHF.

The CDR3 DNA reads TGCGCCAGCAGCGGATGGGGACAGGGGAACAATGAGCAGTTCTTC. As protein: CASSGWGQGNNEQFF. The genes are TRBV5-1 and TRBJ2-1; 10 bases map to TRBD1. The CDR3 is 15 residues long. Germline CDR1 SGHRS, CDR2 YFSETQ. V shed 4 bases, J shed 5 bases, and the junction held 6 bases outside the gene matches.

The chain is built from TRBV9 and TRBJ2-3; the D is unclear. V was clipped by 0 bases and J by 1 base, with 9 bases between them. The CDR3 covers 15 residues. Germline assignment: CDR1 SGDLS and CDR2 YYNGEE. CDR3 region: CASSVGQVGTDTQYF. CDR3 nucleotides: TGTGCCAGCAGCGTAGGGCAGGTGGGCACAGATACGCAGTATTTT.

This chain uses TRBV5-5 with TRBJ2-7, with TRBD2 matching 7 bases. CDR1 SGHKS and CDR2 YYEKEE come from the germline V gene (reference sequence). The CDR3 extends over 13 amino acids. After removal of 6 bases from V and 2 bases from J, the junction contained 5 bases not matched to a gene. The CDR3 protein is CASTTRGAYEQYF. The CDR3 DNA follows: TGTGCCAGCACCACACGGGGGGCCTACGAGCAGTACTTC.

This chain connects TRBV12-5 to TRBJ2-5, with D possibly TRBD2 on 6 matching bases. Germline values: CDR1 LGHNT, CDR2 FRNRAP. The CDR3 is 15 residues long. V was pared by 1 base and J by 5 bases, with 14 bases between. This chain's CDR3 is CASGLDGDFWETQYF. The DNA for the CDR3 is TGTGCTAGTGGTTTGGATGGGGACTTCTGGGAGACCCAGTACTTC.

The rearrangement uses TRBV6-5 and TRBJ2-7; D gene ambiguous. The V gene's germline CDR1 is MNHEY and CDR2 SVGAGI. The CDR3 loop spans 12 amino acids. V dropped 6 bases and J dropped 3 bases, with 9 bases sitting between them. DNA for the CDR3: TGTGCCAGCAGCACTTCCGGCTACGAGCAGTACTTC. Encoded protein: CASSTSGYEQYF.